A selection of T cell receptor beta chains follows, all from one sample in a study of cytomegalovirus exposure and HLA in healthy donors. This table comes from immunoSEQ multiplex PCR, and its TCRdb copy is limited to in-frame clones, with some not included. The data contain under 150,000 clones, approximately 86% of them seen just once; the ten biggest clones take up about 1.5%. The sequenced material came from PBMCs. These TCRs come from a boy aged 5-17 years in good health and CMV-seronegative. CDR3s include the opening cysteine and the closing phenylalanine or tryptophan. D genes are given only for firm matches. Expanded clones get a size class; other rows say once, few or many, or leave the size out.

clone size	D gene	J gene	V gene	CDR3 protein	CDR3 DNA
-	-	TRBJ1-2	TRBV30	CAWSGGGLDGYPF	TGTGCCTGGAGTGGGGGGGGGCTCGATGGCTACCCCTTC
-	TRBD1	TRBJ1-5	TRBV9	CASSGTGTPNQPQHF	TGTGCCAGCAGCGGGACAGGAACCCCCAATCAGCCCCAGCATTTT
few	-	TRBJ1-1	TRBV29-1	CSVELSGKNTEAFF	TGCAGCGTTGAACTTTCCGGGAAGAACACTGAAGCTTTCTTT
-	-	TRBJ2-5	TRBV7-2	CASSGKLLETQYF	TGTGCCAGCAGCGGTAAACTGTTGGAGACCCAGTACTTC
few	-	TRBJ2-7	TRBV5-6	CASSLFTGYEQYF	TGTGCCAGCAGCTTGTTCACAGGGTACGAGCAGTACTTC
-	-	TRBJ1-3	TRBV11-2	CASSEVPTGNTIYF	TGTGCCAGCAGCGAGGTCCCCACTGGAAACACCATATATTTT
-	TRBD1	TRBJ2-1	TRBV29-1	CSVPGQGGNEQFF	TGCAGCGTCCCCGGACAGGGCGGTAATGAGCAGTTCTTC
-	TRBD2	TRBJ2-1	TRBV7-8	CASSLVSRLAGLYNEQFF	TGTGCCAGCAGCTTAGTATCCAGACTAGCGGGGTTATACAATGAGCAGTTCTTC
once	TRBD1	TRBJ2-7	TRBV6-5	CASSYSRDSPYEQYF	TGTGCCAGCAGTTACTCTCGGGACAGTCCCTACGAGCAGTACTTC
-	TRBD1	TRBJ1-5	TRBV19	CASSMGQSNQPQHF	TGTGCCAGTAGTATGGGACAGTCTAATCAGCCCCAGCATTTT
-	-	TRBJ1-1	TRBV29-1	CSVEGLVGTEAFF	TGCAGCGTTGAGGGCTTAGTGGGCACTGAAGCTTTCTTT
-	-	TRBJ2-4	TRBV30	CAWSDRDIQYF	TGTGCCTGGAGCGACAGAGACATTCAGTACTTC
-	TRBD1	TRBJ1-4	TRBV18	CASSWGQENEKLFF	TGTGCCAGCTCATGGGGACAGGAGAATGAAAAACTGTTTTTT
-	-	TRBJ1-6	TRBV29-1	CSVSGGGNSPLHF	TGCAGCGTCTCCGGGGGGGGTAATTCACCCCTCCACTTT
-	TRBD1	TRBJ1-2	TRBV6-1	CASSETGGGLYGYTF	TGTGCCAGCAGTGAGACAGGGGGCGGCTTGTATGGCTACACCTTC
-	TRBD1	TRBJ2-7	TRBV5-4	CASSLDAGTGSYEQYF	TGTGCCAGCAGCTTGGATGCCGGGACAGGCTCCTACGAGCAGTACTTC
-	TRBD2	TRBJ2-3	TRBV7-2	CASSPRASGGAGLDTQYF	TGTGCCAGCAGCCCGAGGGCTAGCGGGGGGGCTGGGTTAGATACGCAGTATTTT
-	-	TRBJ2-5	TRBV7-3	CASSSLLEETQYF	TGTGCCAGCAGCTCCCTCCTAGAAGAGACCCAGTACTTC
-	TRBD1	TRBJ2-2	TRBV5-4	CASRHPDRAGELFF	TGTGCCAGCAGACATCCGGACAGGGCCGGGGAGCTGTTTTTT
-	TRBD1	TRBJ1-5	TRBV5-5	CASSLDGTANNQPQHF	TGTGCCAGCAGCTTGGACGGGACAGCCAACAATCAGCCCCAGCATTTT
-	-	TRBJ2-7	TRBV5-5	CASSLQGLSPYSYEQYF	TGTGCCAGCAGCTTGCAGGGACTCAGCCCGTATTCCTACGAGCAGTACTTC
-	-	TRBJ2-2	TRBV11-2	CASSLGRANTGELFF	TGTGCCAGCAGCTTAGGCAGGGCCAACACCGGGGAGCTGTTTTTT
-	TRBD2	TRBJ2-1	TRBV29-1	CSVEGETSLTYNEQFF	TGCAGCGTTGAAGGTGAGACTAGCCTAACCTACAATGAGCAGTTCTTC
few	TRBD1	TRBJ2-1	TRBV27	CASSLLDRDYNEQFF	TGTGCCAGCAGTTTATTGGACAGGGACTACAATGAGCAGTTCTTC
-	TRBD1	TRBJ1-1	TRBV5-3	CARSLKTDRGGTEAFF	TGTGCCAGAAGCTTGAAAACCGACAGGGGGGGCACTGAAGCTTTCTTT
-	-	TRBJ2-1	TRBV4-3	CASSQEGAEWDEQFF	TGCGCCAGCAGCCAAGAAGGGGCGGAGTGGGATGAGCAGTTCTTC
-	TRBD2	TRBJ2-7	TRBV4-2	CASSPLGVAGAPSYEQYF	TGTGCCAGCAGCCCACTGGGGGTAGCGGGGGCCCCCTCCTACGAGCAGTACTTC
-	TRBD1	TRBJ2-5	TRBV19	CASSILWDSLNQETQYF	TGTGCCAGTAGTATACTATGGGACAGCTTAAACCAAGAGACCCAGTACTTC
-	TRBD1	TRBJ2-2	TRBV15	CATSDGQGETGELFF	TGTGCCACCAGCGACGGACAGGGGGAAACCGGGGAGCTGTTTTTT
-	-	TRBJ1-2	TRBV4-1	CASSQAEQANYGYTF	TGCGCCAGCAGCCAAGCGGAACAGGCTAACTATGGCTACACCTTC
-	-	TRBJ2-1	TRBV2	CASSDSGLYEQFF	TGTGCCAGCAGTGATAGTGGGCTATATGAGCAGTTCTTC
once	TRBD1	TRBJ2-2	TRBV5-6	CASSVSSGDRYNTGELFF	TGTGCCAGCAGCGTATCGAGTGGGGACAGATATAACACCGGGGAGCTGTTTTTT
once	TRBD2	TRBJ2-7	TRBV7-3	CASSLGPSGSYEQYF	TGTGCCAGCAGCTTAGGCCCTAGCGGGTCCTACGAGCAGTACTTC
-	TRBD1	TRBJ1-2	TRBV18	CASSPPSSGGGDGYTF	TGTGCCAGCTCACCACCCTCTTCAGGGGGCGGCGATGGCTACACCTTC
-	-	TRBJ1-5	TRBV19	CASSIRRVSNQPQHF	TGTGCCAGTAGTATCCGCCGGGTTAGCAATCAGCCCCAGCATTTT
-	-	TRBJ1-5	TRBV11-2	CASSLSLGGEPQHF	TGTGCCAGCAGCTTAAGTCTGGGGGGGGAGCCCCAGCATTTT
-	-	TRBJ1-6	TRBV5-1	CASSPSPARVGSPLHF	TGCGCCAGCAGCCCGTCGCCGGCCAGGGTGGGTTCACCCCTCCACTTT
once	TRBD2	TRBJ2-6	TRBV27	CASTPTSRSPLWANVLTF	TGTGCCAGCACCCCGACTAGCAGGTCCCCCCTTTGGGCCAACGTCCTGACTTTC
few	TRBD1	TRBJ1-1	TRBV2	CASSAGTGMSGTEAFF	TGTGCCAGCAGTGCCGGGACAGGGATGTCTGGCACTGAAGCTTTCTTT
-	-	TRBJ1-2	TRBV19	CASSIGLDRTDYGYTF	TGTGCCAGTAGTATAGGGCTTGACAGGACCGACTATGGCTACACCTTC
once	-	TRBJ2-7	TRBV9	CASSVDPGTYEQYF	TGTGCCAGCAGCGTAGATCCGGGTACCTACGAGCAGTACTTC
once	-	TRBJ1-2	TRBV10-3	CATRTGSLYGYTF	TGTGCCACAAGAACAGGGTCATTGTATGGCTACACCTTC
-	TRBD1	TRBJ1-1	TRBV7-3	CASSSDRARSEAFF	TGTGCCAGCAGCTCTGACAGGGCAAGGAGTGAAGCTTTCTTT
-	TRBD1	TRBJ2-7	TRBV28	CASSLTGEIYEQYF	TGTGCCAGCAGTTTGACAGGGGAAATCTACGAGCAGTACTTC
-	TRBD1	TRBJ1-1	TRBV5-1	CASRFNRGREVEAFF	TGCGCCAGCAGATTTAACAGGGGGCGCGAGGTTGAAGCTTTCTTT
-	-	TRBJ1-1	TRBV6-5	CASREGSWRAFF	TGTGCCAGCAGGGAAGGCTCCTGGAGGGCTTTCTTT
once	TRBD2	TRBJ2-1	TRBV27	CASSSSPGREGSSYNEQFF	TGTGCCAGCAGTTCCAGTCCAGGGCGGGAGGGGTCTTCCTACAATGAGCAGTTCTTC
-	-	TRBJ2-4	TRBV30	CAWSGRSRGNIQYF	TGTGCCTGGAGTGGCCGTAGTAGAGGAAACATTCAGTACTTC
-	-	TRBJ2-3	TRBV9	CASSVARDTTSTDTQYF	TGTGCCAGCAGCGTGGCTCGGGACACCACAAGCACAGATACGCAGTATTTT
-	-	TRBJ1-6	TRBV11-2	CASSLSTVNSPLHF	TGTGCCAGCAGCTTAAGCACAGTAAATTCACCCCTCCACTTT
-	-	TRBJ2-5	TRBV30	CAWSVLRAETQYF	TGTGCCTGGAGTGTACTCAGGGCGGAGACCCAGTACTTC